This T cell receptor beta chain came from a study of cytomegalovirus exposure and HLA in healthy donors. In the case of this clone: Antigen unknown.

The CDR3 is 16 residues long. Germline CDR1 is SEHNR and CDR2 is FQNEAQ (reference sequence). The V and J ends lost 5 bases and 2 bases respectively, with 15 bases between them. The table came from immunoSEQ multiplex PCR; TCRdb's copy has only in-frame clones and leaves some out. Here the sample spans more than 120,000 clones, roughly 90% being singletons. The validation cohort, a group of some 120 subjects, included the donors and was separate from the approximately 670-subject first cohort. Regarding the study as a whole: While the bulk of TCR sequences proved rare, some public TCRs turned up in many donors. Altogether, 150 or so TCR beta chains were recorded as cytomegalovirus-associated.

This receptor was identified in a man between 18 and 35 years old in good health and CMV-seropositive. Material for sequencing was PBMCs. This rearrangement joins TRBV7-9 to TRBJ2-2; D might be TRBD1 (5 bases). The CDR3 DNA follows: TGTGCCAGCAGCCCGTTCACAGGAATTAACACCGGGGAGCTGTTTTTT. Its protein product is CASSPFTGINTGELFF.